These 29 T cell receptor beta chains came from one sample sequenced in a study of spatial heterogeneity in lung cancer. Via MiXCR, TCRdb re-called the 5' RACE reads, giving one row per CDR3 protein. The sample consists of about 82,000 distinct CDR3 sequences, around 12% of them appearing once. Described time point: sample taken at primary tumor resection. The input material, whole RNA from tumor, nontumor lung or frozen PBMC, was sequenced unsorted. Sequenced here: PBMCs, sampled at surgery. These receptors all stem from a male donor with early-stage non-small cell lung cancer.

This chain connects TRBV10-3 to TRBJ2-2, with 7 bases fitting TRBD1. In germline, CDR1 is ENHRY, CDR2 SYGVKD. V was pared by 6 bases and J by 1 base, with 5 bases of the junction left unmatched. This CDR3 has 15 residues. Here the CDR3 reads CAIRAGTENTGELFF. In nucleotides, the CDR3 is TGTGCCATCAGGGCCGGGACAGAGAACACCGGGGAGCTGTTTTTT.

This clonotype was seen a few times. The chain combines TRBV5-1 with TRBJ2-3; TRBD2 aligns across 8 bases. With 1 base clipped from V and 0 bases from J, the junction kept 4 bases outside the gene matches. Germline CDR1 is SGHRS and CDR2 is YFSETQ. The CDR3 consists of 16 residues. This chain's CDR3 is CASSLRASGSTDTQYF. As DNA, the CDR3 is TGCGCCAGCAGCTTGAGGGCTAGCGGGAGCACAGATACGCAGTATTTT.

V usage is TRBV5-1 and J usage is TRBJ2-1, with 8 bases aligning to TRBD2. From germline, CDR1 is SGHRS and CDR2 YFSETQ. Trimming removed 4 bases from V and 1 base from J; junction bases left unmatched: 13. This CDR3 region has 18 residues. The CDR3 loop reads CASSRRELAGISYNEQFF. CDR3 DNA: TGCGCCAGCAGCCGAAGGGAGCTAGCGGGTATTTCCTACAATGAGCAGTTCTTC.

This clonotype was found a few times. V usage is TRBV19 and J usage is TRBJ2-7; 9 bases match TRBD1. Unmatched junction bases numbered 10, after V lost 10 bases and J lost 6 bases. Germline V gives CDR1 LNHDA, CDR2 SQIVND (reference sequence). The CDR3 runs to 13 residues. CDR3 region: CATGGQGVSEQYF. CDR3 coding DNA: TGTGCCACGGGGGGACAGGGAGTTTCCGAGCAGTACTTC.

The V and J genes are TRBV7-8 and TRBJ1-5, with D unresolved. The CDR3 runs to 15 residues. Germline V lookup: CDR1 SGHVS, CDR2 FQNEAQ. Trimming shortened V by 1 base and J by 4 bases, and 11 bases separated the two germline ends. Here the CDR3 reads CASSLGPTTNQPQHF. Here the CDR3 DNA reads TGTGCCAGCAGCTTAGGCCCGACGACTAATCAGCCCCAGCATTTT.

This clonotype was found many times. The V call is TRBV5-1, the J call TRBJ1-1, with D possibly TRBD1 on 5 matching bases. The CDR3 loop spans 13 amino acids. Germline-derived CDR1 and CDR2 are SGHRS and YFSETQ. Between the trimmed V and J ends, which lost 3 bases and 10 bases, there was a span of 16 bases. This CDR3 reads CASSWGDKGRAFF. As DNA, the CDR3 is TGCGCCAGCAGCTGGGGCGACAAGGGGAGAGCTTTCTTT.

The J gene is TRBJ1-1, the V gene TRBV29-1; a possible D gene is TRBD1 (5 bases). CDR1 and CDR2 (germline): SQVTM, ANQGSEA. The CDR3 is 14 amino acids. Trimming took off 6 bases at V and 1 base at J, with 15 bases between the two ends. The CDR3 loop reads CSVLPGTANTEAFF. CDR3 bases: TGCAGCGTCCTCCCTGGGACGGCGAACACTGAAGCTTTCTTT. Full variable domain (rest looked up from reference TRBV29-1 and TRBJ1-1): SAVISQKPSRDICQRGTSLTIQCQVDSQVTMMFWYRQQPGQSLTLIATANQGSEATYESGFVIDKFPISRPNLTFSTLTVSNMSPEDSSIYLCSVLPGTANTEAFFGQGTRLTVV.

V is TRBV6-1 and J is TRBJ2-7; D possibly matches TRBD1 or TRBD2 (6 bases each). Deletions cut 5 bases from V and 8 bases from J, with 13 bases between. This CDR3 is built from 12 residues. The germline CDR1 and CDR2 sequences are MNHNS and SASEGT. CDR3 sequence (DNA): TGTGCCAGCAGTTCCCCGGGGGACAAGCAGTACTTC. Translating gives CASSSPGDKQYF.

This clonotype was observed a few times. The J gene is TRBJ1-1, the V gene TRBV10-3; D remains ambiguous. This CDR3 is built from 15 residues. V was cut by 2 bases and J by 0 bases, with 10 bases left in between. Germline V gives CDR1 ENHRY, CDR2 SYGVKD. The CDR3 sequence is CAISEVLGMNTEAFF. The DNA for the CDR3 is TGTGCCATCAGTGAGGTGCTGGGGATGAACACTGAAGCTTTCTTT.

The chain employs TRBV12-3 or TRBV12-4 and TRBJ1-3; a possible D gene is TRBD1 (6 bases). The CDR3 runs 16 residues. Between the trimmed V and J ends, which lost 6 bases and 0 bases, there was a span of 15 bases. For the CDR3, the DNA is TGTGCCAGCAGAAGCTTGGACAGCTACTCTGGAAACACCATATATTTT. This translates into CASRSLDSYSGNTIYF.

The table lists this clonotype with a few counts. The V and J genes are TRBV5-5 and TRBJ2-3; the D is unclear. V shed 2 bases and J shed 6 bases, with 13 bases lying between them. Germline assignment: CDR1 SGHKS and CDR2 YYEKEE (reference sequence). The CDR3 sequence is 14 residues long. The CDR3 spells CASSFVNIFDTQYF. The CDR3 DNA follows: TGTGCCAGCAGCTTCGTGAATATTTTCGATACGCAGTATTTT.

This clonotype was recorded a few times. The chain carries TRBV7-8 and TRBJ1-4, with a weak D call TRBD1 (5 bases). CDR1 and CDR2 (germline): SGHVS, FQNEAQ. The CDR3 totals 15 residues. Trimming pared 0 bases from V and 7 bases from J, leaving 12 bases between. CDR3 coding DNA: TGTGCCAGCAGCTTAGCGCAAGGGGCAAGTGAAAAACTGTTTTTT. Protein sequence: CASSLAQGASEKLFF.

This clonotype was observed a few times. The chain joins TRBV11-2 to TRBJ2-5; 9 nucleotides match TRBD1. The CDR3 sequence is 16 residues long. Germline CDR1 SGHAT, CDR2 FQNNGV. Trimming at V came to 2 bases and at J to 1 base, leaving 5 bases not matched to a gene. In DNA form, the CDR3 reads TGTGCCAGCAGCTTAAAACCGGACAGGGGCCAAGAGACCCAGTACTTC. Translating gives CASSLKPDRGQETQYF.

The chain couples TRBV9 to TRBJ2-6, with TRBD2 matching 9 bases. Germline trimming cut 3 bases from V and 3 bases from J; bases unmatched to any gene: 7. The CDR3 contains 17 residues. Germline CDR1 and CDR2: SGDLS and YYNGEE. The CDR3 DNA reads as TGTGCCAGCAGCGAATTAGCGGGAGCGGATGGGGCCAACGTCCTGACTTTC. It yields the protein CASSELAGADGANVLTF.

This sequence joins TRBV19 and TRBJ1-5, with 7 bases identical to TRBD1. This CDR3 has 16 residues. V lost 5 bases, J lost 6 bases, and 13 bases stayed unmatched. CDR1 is LNHDA, CDR2 SQIVND, per germline (reference sequence). The CDR3 DNA sequence: TGTGCCAGTAGTGCGCTACAGGGGTTGAGATCTCAGCCCCAGCATTTT. Its protein is CASSALQGLRSQPQHF.

This chain uses TRBV11-2 with TRBJ1-2; D is ambiguous. Germline V gene data show CDR1 as SGHAT and CDR2 as FQNNGV. V dropped 1 base and J dropped 3 bases, with 12 bases sitting between them. The length of the CDR3 is 15 residues. CDR3 DNA sequence: TGTGCCAGCAGCTTAGGACGGCTGGAGGACTATGGCTACACCTTC. It specifies CASSLGRLEDYGYTF.

The V call is TRBV27, the J call TRBJ1-6, with a weak D call TRBD1 (5 bases). Germline CDR1 MNHEY, CDR2 SMNVEV (reference sequence). The CDR3 spans 15 residues. Trimming removed 4 bases from V and 7 bases from J, with 14 bases in between. The CDR3 protein is CASSSPGGWNSPLHF. The CDR3 nucleotides are TGTGCCAGCAGTTCTCCCGGGGGTTGGAATTCACCCCTCCACTTT.

This clonotype was seen only a few times. The chain has TRBV25-1 and TRBJ1-1, with unresolved D. The V gene's germline CDR1 is MGHDK and CDR2 SYGVNS. V lost 7 bases and J 1 base, leaving 10 bases between the germline ends. This CDR3 has 13 residues. DNA for the CDR3: TGTGCCAGCATATCTAGAGGGAACACTGAAGCTTTCTTT. It yields the protein CASISRGNTEAFF. The full variable domain, its missing parts supplied by reference TRBV25-1 and TRBJ1-1, is EADIYQTPRYLVIGTGKKITLECSQTMGHDKMYWYQQDPGMELHLIHYSYGVNSTEKGDLSSESTVSRIRTEHFPLTLESARPSHTSQYLCASISRGNTEAFFGQGTRLTVV.

The rearrangement links TRBV6-1 to TRBJ2-3; TRBD2 might be the D (7 bases). Germline CDR1 MNHNS, CDR2 SASEGT. V shed 8 bases and J shed 6 bases, with 27 bases lying between them. This CDR3 region has 17 residues. The CDR3 nucleotides are TGTGCCAGCGGGAGGGGTGAGGGGGACTTTCGGATTGATACGCAGTATTTT. As protein: CASGRGEGDFRIDTQYF.

The chain combines TRBV20-1 with TRBJ2-3; 9 bases agree with TRBD2. CDR1 is DFQATT, CDR2 SNEGSKA, per germline (reference sequence). J gave up 10 bases and V 4 bases, and 15 bases lay outside the gene matches. The CDR3 contains 15 residues. CDR3 region: CSAIPRAGGPAAQYF. DNA of the CDR3: TGCAGTGCTATCCCGAGGGCGGGAGGGCCGGCCGCGCAGTATTTT.

This clonotype has more than one count but fewer than ten. V usage is TRBV5-6 and J usage is TRBJ1-1, with a weak D call TRBD1 (5 bases). Germline loops: CDR1 SGHDT, CDR2 YYEEEE. V was trimmed by 6 bases and J by 5 bases, leaving 17 bases between them. The CDR3 consists of 14 residues. DNA for the CDR3: TGTGCCAGCACCCCTTTACGGGGCGGGACTGAAGCTTTCTTT. It translates to CASTPLRGGTEAFF. The full variable domain, rest sourced from reference TRBV5-6 and TRBJ1-1, is DAGVTQSPTHLIKTRGQQVTLRCSPKSGHDTVSWYQQALGQGPQFIFQYYEEEERQRGNFPDRFSGHQFPNYSSELNVNALLLGDSALYLCASTPLRGGTEAFFGQGTRLTVV.

This clonotype occurred a few times. The V and J genes are TRBV4-1 and TRBJ2-3; a possible D gene is TRBD2 (7 bases). Germline CDR1 is MGHRA and CDR2 is YSYEKL. The V and J ends lost 0 bases and 8 bases respectively, with 15 bases between them. The CDR3 is 15 residues long. In DNA, the CDR3 is TGCGCCAGCAGCCAAGATGGAAAAGGGGGGGTTACGCAGTATTTT. Its protein product is CASSQDGKGGVTQYF.

CDR3 in DNA: TGCGCCAGCAGCTTTACCCCCGACCGGTCGGATTCACCCCTCCACTTT. Translating gives CASSFTPDRSDSPLHF. This chain links TRBV5-1 with TRBJ1-6; no clear D gene. CDR1 is SGHRS and CDR2 is YFSETQ in the germline V gene. The CDR3 totals 16 residues. V was clipped by 2 bases and J by 8 bases, with 17 bases between them.

There are a few counts of this clonotype. This chain uses TRBV10-3 with TRBJ2-5; D remains ambiguous. CDR1 is ENHRY, CDR2 SYGVKD, per germline. CDR3 size: 13 residues. Trimming took 2 bases from V and 1 from J, leaving 5 bases between them. The CDR3 reads CAISEIAQETQYF. Here the CDR3 DNA reads TGTGCCATCAGTGAGATAGCCCAAGAGACCCAGTACTTC.

Note on this clonotype: A much larger clone lies one base from this, so it may be a read error. The CDR3 nucleotides read TGTGCCAGCAGTTACGGGGACAACAATCAGCCCCAGCATTTT. Its protein product is CASSYGDNNQPQHF. The chain combines TRBV6-2 or TRBV6-3 with TRBJ1-5; possibly TRBD1 for D (6 bases). This CDR3 has 14 residues. Germline V gene lookup returns CDR1 MNHEY and CDR2 SVGEGT. Between the trimmed V and J ends, which lost 2 bases and 3 bases, there was a span of 8 bases.

This clonotype has just a few counts. The chain links TRBV5-6 to TRBJ1-1; 8 bases fit TRBD1. The V gene end was trimmed by 4 bases and the J gene end by 5 bases; junction bases not matched to a gene: 7. CDR1 and CDR2 from the germline V gene are SGHDT and YYEEEE. The CDR3 contains 14 residues. The CDR3 DNA sequence: TGTGCCAGCAGCGGTACAGGGGGATCTACTGAAGCTTTCTTT. Translation gives CASSGTGGSTEAFF.

This clonotype was counted between two and nine times. The CDR3 region has the DNA TGTGCCAGCAGCACCCGGACAGGGGCCGGCACAGATACGCAGTATTTT. It codes for CASSTRTGAGTDTQYF. The rearrangement links TRBV11-2 to TRBJ2-3; 9 bases map to TRBD1. V dropped 5 bases and J dropped 1; count of bases not matched to a gene: 7. CDR1 is SGHAT and CDR2 is FQNNGV in the germline V gene. The CDR3 contains 16 residues.

This clonotype was detected a few times. The chain is built from TRBV21-1 and TRBJ2-7; TRBD1 was called by the table and not checked on the DNA. TRBV21-1 is listed as a pseudogene. The CDR3 has 17 residues. In DNA, the CDR3 is TGTGCCAGCAGCAAAGTCCCCGACAGGGCATCCCGGAACGAGCAGTACTTC. This gives the protein CASSKVPDRASRNEQYF.

The chain links TRBV19 to TRBJ2-7, with 8 nucleotides matching TRBD2. CDR1 and CDR2 from the germline V gene are LNHDA and SQIVND (reference sequence). V was pared by 3 bases and J by 3 bases, with 7 bases of the junction left unmatched. The CDR3 spans 15 residues. The CDR3 DNA reads TGTGCCAGTAGTATCGGCGGGAGGCAGGGCTACGAGCAGTACTTC. It is translated as CASSIGGRQGYEQYF.